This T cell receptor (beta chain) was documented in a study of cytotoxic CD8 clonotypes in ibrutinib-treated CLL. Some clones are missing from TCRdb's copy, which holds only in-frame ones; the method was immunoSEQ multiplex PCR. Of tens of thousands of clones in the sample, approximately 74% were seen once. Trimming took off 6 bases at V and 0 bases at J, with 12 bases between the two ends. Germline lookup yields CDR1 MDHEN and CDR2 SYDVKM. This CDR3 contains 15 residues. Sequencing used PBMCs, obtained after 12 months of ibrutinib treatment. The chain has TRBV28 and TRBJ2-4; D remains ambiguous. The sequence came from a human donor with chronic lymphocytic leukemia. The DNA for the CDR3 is TGTGCCAGCAGGGGGTCAGGATTAGCCAAAAACATTCAGTACTTC. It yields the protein CASRGSGLAKNIQYF.